This T cell receptor (beta chain) is drawn from a study of cytomegalovirus exposure and HLA in healthy donors. General study results and limits: In an earlier analysis, most TCR beta V segments were productive about 87% or about 30% of the time. Association of a missense DCLRE1C variant with TCR beta V- and J-gene trimming was reported in a later analysis. Many donors shared some public TCRs, even though most TCR sequences were rare.

Regarding this clone: Its antigen is currently unknown.

PCR used 60 Vbeta primers and 13 Jbeta primers. TCRdb keeps only in-frame clones here, not all; method: immunoSEQ multiplex PCR. The sample lists around 160,000 clones; approximately 80% were seen once. V was shortened by 2 bases and J by 15 bases, with 14 bases between the two germline ends. Germline V gene sequence: CDR1 GTSNPN, CDR2 SVGIG (reference sequence). CDR3 size: 11 residues. The specimen sequenced was PBMCs. The receptor was isolated from a woman between 40 and 50 years old in good health and CMV-seropositive. This chain joins TRBV30 and TRBJ1-3; the D gene is possibly TRBD1 (6 bases). The CDR3 is CAWSSGGAEYF. The CDR3 DNA follows: TGTGCCTGGAGTTCGGGGGGGGCCGAATATTTT.